The rows below give T cell receptor beta chains drawn from one sample of a study of PD-1 blockade in classical Hodgkin lymphoma. Profiling relied on immunoSEQ multiplex PCR, and the TCRdb table lists in-frame clones only, not all of them. The sample comprises around 10,000 clones, 80% of which are singletons, and 30% to 40% rests with the top ten. The specimen comprised peripheral blood mononuclear cells (PBMCs), sampled before the second cycle of nivolumab. The receptors were sampled from a human donor with classical Hodgkin lymphoma. Both conserved end residues are part of each CDR3. The D gene is left open where the match is weak. For some rows the clone size is stated as once, few or many, or as a class when expanded; others skip it.

NA | TRBJ2-1 | NA | TRBV5-1 | CASSPGAGTTPQYNEQFF | TGCGCCAGCAGCCCAGGGGCCGGGACGACCCCCCAGTACAATGAGCAGTTCTTC
TRBD2 | TRBJ2-5 | NA | TRBV25-1 | CASSERELETQYF | TGTGCCAGCAGTGAGCGGGAGTTGGAGACCCAGTACTTC
NA | TRBJ2-7 | NA | TRBV18 | CASSPDYQTYYEQYF | TGTGCCAGCTCACCAGACTACCAGACTTACTACGAGCAGTACTTC
NA | TRBJ1-1 | NA | TRBV5-8 | CASSLEAGLNTEAFF | TGTGCCAGCAGCTTGGAGGCAGGGCTGAACACTGAAGCTTTCTTT
NA | TRBJ1-4 | NA | TRBV18 | CASSRSQAGSEKLFF | TGTGCCAGCTCACGTTCACAGGCCGGGAGTGAAAAACTGTTTTTT
NA | TRBJ1-3 | NA | TRBV5-4 | CASSLGGAGNTIYF | TGTGCCAGCAGCTTGGGGGGAGCTGGAAACACCATATATTTT
TRBD1 | TRBJ1-2 | few | TRBV7-8 | CASSSTETGTSGYTF | TGTGCCAGCAGCTCGACCGAGACAGGGACGAGTGGCTACACCTTC
NA | TRBJ1-2 | NA | TRBV5-1 | CASRKYVEDRLYGYTF | TGCGCCAGCAGAAAGTATGTGGAGGACAGACTCTATGGCTACACCTTC
NA | TRBJ2-1 | NA | TRBV15 | CATSRSVGEQFF | TGTGCCACCAGCAGATCCGTTGGTGAGCAGTTCTTC
TRBD2 | TRBJ2-5 | NA | TRBV4-1 | CASSLLPGLAGETQYF | TGCGCCAGCAGCCTCCTTCCGGGACTAGCAGGGGAGACCCAGTACTTC
NA | TRBJ1-1 | NA | TRBV6-5 | CASSYTPNRNTEAFF | TGTGCCAGCAGTTACACCCCAAACAGGAACACTGAAGCTTTCTTT
NA | TRBJ1-5 | NA | TRBV12-5 | CASGFEDSNQPQHF | TGTGCTAGTGGTTTTGAGGATAGCAATCAGCCCCAGCATTTT
TRBD1 | TRBJ2-7 | NA | TRBV2 | CASRRSGTGKNEQYF | TGTGCCAGCAGAAGGTCCGGGACAGGGAAGAACGAGCAGTACTTC
NA | TRBJ2-1 | NA | TRBV11-2 | CASSSPLTSVQGNEQFF | TGTGCCAGCAGCTCTCCTTTGACTAGTGTACAGGGCAATGAGCAGTTCTTC
NA | TRBJ2-7 | NA | TRBV28 | CASIQTGAPSSYEQYF | TGTGCCAGCATCCAAACCGGGGCGCCGAGCTCCTACGAGCAGTACTTC
NA | TRBJ1-5 | NA | TRBV27 | CASSLSRGEGLVF | TGTGCCAGCAGTTTATCGAGGGGCGAAGGCTTGGTATTT
TRBD1 | TRBJ2-7 | once | TRBV6-5 | CASSSLGQERTYEQYF | TGTGCCAGCAGTTCCCTCGGACAGGAACGAACCTACGAGCAGTACTTC
TRBD1 | TRBJ2-6 | NA | TRBV6-1 | CASSDPGGRGRSGANVLTF | TGTGCCAGCAGTGATCCTGGAGGCAGGGGGCGATCTGGGGCCAACGTCCTGACTTTC
TRBD2 | TRBJ2-2 | few | TRBV10-2 | CASRASGNTGELFF | TGCGCCAGCAGGGCTAGCGGGAACACCGGGGAGCTGTTTTTT
NA | TRBJ2-3 | few | TRBV7-9 | CASSLALLNTDTQYF | TGTGCCAGCAGCTTAGCGCTACTTAACACAGATACGCAGTATTTT
NA | TRBJ1-4 | NA | TRBV5-4 | CASSAPGGGEKLFF | TGTGCCAGCAGCGCCCCGGGGGGCGGGGAAAAACTGTTTTTT
TRBD1 | TRBJ1-2 | NA | TRBV27 | CASSLSPGQGIIFRGYTF | TGTGCCAGCAGTTTATCCCCGGGACAGGGGATCATTTTCCGTGGCTACACCTTC
NA | TRBJ1-2 | NA | TRBV5-4 | CASSLFKGRDSGRIPGGYTF | TGTGCCAGCAGCTTGTTCAAAGGCCGAGACTCCGGTCGTATTCCCGGGGGCTACACCTTC
NA | TRBJ2-2 | NA | TRBV7-2 | CASTTGAVESPELFF | TGTGCCAGCACCACCGGGGCCGTGGAATCCCCAGAGCTGTTTTTT
NA | TRBJ2-6 | NA | TRBV5-4 | CASSSQAGEASGANVLTF | TGTGCCAGCAGCAGCCAGGCAGGGGAGGCCTCTGGGGCCAACGTCCTGACTTTC
NA | TRBJ2-7 | NA | TRBV10-1 | CASSANQGPYEQYF | TGCGCCAGCAGTGCCAATCAGGGCCCCTACGAGCAGTACTTC
NA | TRBJ2-5 | NA | TRBV4-1 | CASSQEGLGKETQYF | TGCGCCAGCAGCCAAGAAGGGTTAGGAAAAGAAACCCAGTACTTC
TRBD2 | TRBJ2-7 | NA | TRBV9 | CASSVDGLADYEQYF | TGTGCCAGCAGCGTGGACGGACTAGCGGACTACGAGCAGTACTTC
NA | TRBJ2-3 | NA | TRBV5-4 | CASSPGGSATDTQYF | TGTGCCAGCAGCCCTGGTGGGTCAGCCACAGATACGCAGTATTTT
TRBD1 | TRBJ1-1 | few | TRBV27 | CASSYDRGTEAFF | TGTGCCAGCAGTTACGACAGGGGCACTGAAGCTTTCTTT
TRBD1 | TRBJ2-7 | medium-sized | TRBV5-5 | CASSYATPRTGSYEQYF | TGTGCCAGCAGCTATGCCACCCCAAGGACAGGGTCCTACGAGCAGTACTTC